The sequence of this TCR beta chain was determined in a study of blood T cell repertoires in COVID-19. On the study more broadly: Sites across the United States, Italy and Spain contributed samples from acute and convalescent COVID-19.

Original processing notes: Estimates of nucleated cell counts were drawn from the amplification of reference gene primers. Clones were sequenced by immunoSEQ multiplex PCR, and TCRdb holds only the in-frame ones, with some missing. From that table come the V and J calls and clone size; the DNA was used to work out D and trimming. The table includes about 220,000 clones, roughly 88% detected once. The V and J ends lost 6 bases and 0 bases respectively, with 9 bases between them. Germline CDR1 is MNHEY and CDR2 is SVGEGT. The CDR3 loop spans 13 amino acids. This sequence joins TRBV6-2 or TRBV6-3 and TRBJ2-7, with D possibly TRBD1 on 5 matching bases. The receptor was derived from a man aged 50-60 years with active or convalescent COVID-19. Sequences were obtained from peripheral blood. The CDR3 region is CASSDGHSYEQYV. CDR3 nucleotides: TGTGCCAGCAGCGATGGACACTCCTACGAGCAGTACGTC.